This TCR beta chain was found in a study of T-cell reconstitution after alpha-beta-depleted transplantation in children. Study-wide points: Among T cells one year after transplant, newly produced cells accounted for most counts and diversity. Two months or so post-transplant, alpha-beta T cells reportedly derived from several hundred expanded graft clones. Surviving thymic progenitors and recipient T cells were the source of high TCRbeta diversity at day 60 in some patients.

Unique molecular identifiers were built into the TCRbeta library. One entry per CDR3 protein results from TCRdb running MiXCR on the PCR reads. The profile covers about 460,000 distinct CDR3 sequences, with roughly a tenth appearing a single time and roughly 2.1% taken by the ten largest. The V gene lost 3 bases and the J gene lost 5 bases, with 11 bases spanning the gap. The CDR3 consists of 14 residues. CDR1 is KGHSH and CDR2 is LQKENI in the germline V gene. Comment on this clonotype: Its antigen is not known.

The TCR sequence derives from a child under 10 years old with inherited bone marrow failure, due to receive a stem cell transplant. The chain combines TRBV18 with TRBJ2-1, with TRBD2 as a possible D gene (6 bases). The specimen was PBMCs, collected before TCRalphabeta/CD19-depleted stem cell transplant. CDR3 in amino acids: CASSPGGRHNEQFF. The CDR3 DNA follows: TGTGCCAGCTCACCGGGGGGAAGGCACAATGAGCAGTTCTTC.